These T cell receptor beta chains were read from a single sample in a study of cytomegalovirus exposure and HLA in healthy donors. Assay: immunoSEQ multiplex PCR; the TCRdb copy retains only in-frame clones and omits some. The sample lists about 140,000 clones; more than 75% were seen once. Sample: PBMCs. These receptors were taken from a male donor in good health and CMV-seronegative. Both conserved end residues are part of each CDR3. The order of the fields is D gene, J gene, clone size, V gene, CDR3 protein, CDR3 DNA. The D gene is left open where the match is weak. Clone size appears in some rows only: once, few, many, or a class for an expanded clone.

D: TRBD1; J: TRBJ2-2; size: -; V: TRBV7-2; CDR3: CASSVPTGGGGGELFF; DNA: TGTGCCAGCAGCGTACCTACAGGGGGCGGGGGCGGGGAGCTGTTTTTT
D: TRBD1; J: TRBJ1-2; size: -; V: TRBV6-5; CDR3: CASSYYGTANYGYTF; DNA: TGTGCCAGCAGTTACTATGGGACAGCGAACTATGGCTACACCTTC
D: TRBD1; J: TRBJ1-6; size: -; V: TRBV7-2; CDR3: CASSFTGQGVSPLHF; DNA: TGTGCCAGCAGCTTTACGGGACAGGGGGTTTCACCCCTCCACTTT
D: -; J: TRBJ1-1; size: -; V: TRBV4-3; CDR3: CASSHGVMNTEAFF; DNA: TGCGCCAGCAGCCACGGTGTTATGAACACTGAAGCTTTCTTT
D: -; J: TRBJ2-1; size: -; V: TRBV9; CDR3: CASSSPGSPYRYNEQFF; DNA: TGTGCCAGCAGCTCGCCGGGGAGCCCCTACCGCTACAATGAGCAGTTCTTC
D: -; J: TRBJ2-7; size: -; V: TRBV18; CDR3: CASSPPAGSYEQYF; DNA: TGTGCCAGCTCACCACCGGCGGGTTCCTACGAGCAGTACTTC
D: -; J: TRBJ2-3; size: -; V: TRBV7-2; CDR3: CASSLGVGQRGTDTQYF; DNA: TGTGCCAGCAGCTTAGGTGTAGGGCAAAGAGGGACAGATACGCAGTATTTT
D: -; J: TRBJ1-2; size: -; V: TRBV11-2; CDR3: CATQTMDYYGYTF; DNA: TGTGCCACCCAGACGATGGACTATTATGGCTACACCTTC
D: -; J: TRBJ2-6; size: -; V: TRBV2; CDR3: CASSFNVLTF; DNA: TGTGCCAGCAGCTTCAACGTCCTGACTTTC
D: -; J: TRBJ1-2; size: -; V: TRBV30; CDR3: CAWERRGPNYGYTF; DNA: TGTGCCTGGGAGAGGCGAGGCCCTAACTATGGCTACACCTTC
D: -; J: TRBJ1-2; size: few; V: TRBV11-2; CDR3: CASSPSDRTGYTF; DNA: TGTGCCAGCAGCCCATCCGACAGGACAGGCTACACCTTC
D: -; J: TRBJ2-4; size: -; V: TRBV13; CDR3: CASSRTALAKNIQYF; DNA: TGTGCCAGCAGCCGAACTGCCTTAGCCAAAAACATTCAGTACTTC
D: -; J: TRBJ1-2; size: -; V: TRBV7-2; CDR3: CASSLDREDGYTF; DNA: TGTGCCAGCAGCTTAGACAGGGAAGATGGCTACACCTTC
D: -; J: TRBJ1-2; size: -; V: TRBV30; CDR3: CAWHTGYSGYTF; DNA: TGTGCCTGGCACACAGGGTATAGTGGCTACACCTTC
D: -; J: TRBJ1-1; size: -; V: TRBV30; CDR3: CAWSVGRTNTEAFF; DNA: TGTGCCTGGAGTGTGGGGCGGACGAACACTGAAGCTTTCTTT
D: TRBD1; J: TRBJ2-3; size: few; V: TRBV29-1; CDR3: CSVERDRGLADTQYF; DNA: TGCAGCGTTGAGAGGGACAGGGGATTAGCAGATACGCAGTATTTT
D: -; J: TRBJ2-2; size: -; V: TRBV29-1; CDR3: CSVGGRGITGELFF; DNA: TGCAGCGTTGGGGGACGGGGGATTACCGGGGAGCTGTTTTTT
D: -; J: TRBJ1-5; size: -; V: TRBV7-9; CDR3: CASSSQGGQPQHF; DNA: TGTGCCAGCAGCAGTCAGGGTGGCCAGCCCCAGCATTTT
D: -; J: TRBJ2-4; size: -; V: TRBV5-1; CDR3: CASSSTSSATGAKNIQYF; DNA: TGCGCCAGCAGTTCAACTTCCTCAGCCACGGGGGCCAAAAACATTCAGTACTTC
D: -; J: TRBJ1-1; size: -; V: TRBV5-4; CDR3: CASSLDWTEAFF; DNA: TGTGCCAGCAGCTTGGACTGGACTGAAGCTTTCTTT
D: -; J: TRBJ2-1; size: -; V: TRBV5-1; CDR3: CASSLNRVNEQFF; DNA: TGCGCCAGCAGCCTCAACAGGGTCAATGAGCAGTTCTTC
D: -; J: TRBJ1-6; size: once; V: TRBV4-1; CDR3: CASSQSGSPLHF; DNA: TGCGCCAGCAGCCAATCAGGTTCACCCCTCCACTTT
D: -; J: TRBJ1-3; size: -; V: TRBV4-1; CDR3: CASRQGTISGNTIYF; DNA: TGCGCCAGCCGGCAGGGCACCATCTCTGGAAACACCATATATTTT
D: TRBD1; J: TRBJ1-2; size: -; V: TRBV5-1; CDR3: CASSFEGAPYGYTF; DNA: TGCGCCAGCAGCTTTGAGGGGGCTCCCTATGGCTACACCTTC
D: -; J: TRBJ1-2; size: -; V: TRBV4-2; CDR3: CASSPADSRDGYTF; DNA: TGTGCCAGCAGCCCAGCGGACAGTCGGGATGGCTACACCTTC
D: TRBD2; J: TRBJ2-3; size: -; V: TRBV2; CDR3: CASRAGTSGSTDTQYF; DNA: TGTGCCAGCCGCGCCGGGACTAGCGGCAGCACAGATACGCAGTATTTT
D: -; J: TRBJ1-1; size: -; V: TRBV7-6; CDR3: CASSRRLNTEAFF; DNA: TGTGCCAGCAGCCGGCGGTTGAACACTGAAGCTTTCTTT
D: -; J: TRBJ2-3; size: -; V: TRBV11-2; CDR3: CASSSPHGDTQYF; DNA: TGTGCCAGCAGCTCCCCCCACGGAGATACGCAGTATTTT
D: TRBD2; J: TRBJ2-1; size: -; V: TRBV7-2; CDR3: CASSFGTSFGEQFF; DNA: TGTGCCAGCAGCTTTGGGACTAGTTTCGGTGAGCAGTTCTTC
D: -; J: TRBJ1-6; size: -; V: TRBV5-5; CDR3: CASSFSSQDISPLHF; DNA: TGTGCCAGCAGCTTCTCGAGTCAGGATATTTCACCCCTCCACTTT
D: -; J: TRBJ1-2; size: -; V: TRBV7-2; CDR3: CASSLAGERGYGYTF; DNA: TGTGCCAGCAGCTTAGCGGGAGAACGGGGCTATGGCTACACCTTC
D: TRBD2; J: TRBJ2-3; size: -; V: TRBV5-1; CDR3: CASRERGSDTDTQYF; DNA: TGCGCCAGCAGAGAGCGGGGATCCGACACAGATACGCAGTATTTT
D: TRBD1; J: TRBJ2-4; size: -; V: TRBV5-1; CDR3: CASSLRTGAKNIQYF; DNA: TGCGCCAGCAGCCTAAGGACAGGAGCCAAAAACATTCAGTACTTC
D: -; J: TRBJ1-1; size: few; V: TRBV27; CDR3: CASSYEGNTEAFF; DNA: TGTGCCAGCAGTTACGAGGGGAACACTGAAGCTTTCTTT
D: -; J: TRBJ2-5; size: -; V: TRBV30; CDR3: CAWSVPTAYQETQYF; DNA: TGTGCCTGGAGTGTACCCACAGCTTACCAAGAGACCCAGTACTTC
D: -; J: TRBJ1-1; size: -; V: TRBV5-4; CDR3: CASSSPTETFF; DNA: TGTGCCAGCAGCTCGCCGACTGAAACTTTCTTT
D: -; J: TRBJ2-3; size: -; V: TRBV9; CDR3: CASSVVGHSTDTQYF; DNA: TGTGCCAGCAGCGTAGTGGGACACAGCACAGATACGCAGTATTTT
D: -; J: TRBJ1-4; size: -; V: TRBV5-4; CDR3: CASSVDTGGANEKLFF; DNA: TGTGCCAGCAGCGTTGACACGGGGGGTGCTAATGAAAAACTGTTTTTT
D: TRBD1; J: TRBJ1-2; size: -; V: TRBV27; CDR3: CASSYSGTGNTGYTF; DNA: TGTGCCAGCTCTTACTCCGGGACAGGAAACACTGGCTACACCTTC